This T cell receptor beta chain originates from a study of blood T cell repertoires in COVID-19. Study-wide context: PBMCs, B-cell-depleted T cells, or T cells provided the cDNA or gDNA that made up the material.

Per the germline V gene, CDR1 is SGHTA and CDR2 is FQGNSA. The CDR3 sequence is 13 residues long. V lost 1 base to trimming and J lost 14 bases; unmatched junction nucleotides: 7. Some clones are missing from TCRdb's copy, which holds only in-frame ones; the method was immunoSEQ multiplex PCR. The data hold approximately 400,000 clones, with 70% to 90% observed a single time. This clone was seen a single time. J is TRBJ2-1 and V is TRBV7-2, with TRBD2 matching over 8 bases. The specimen sequenced was PBMCs or T cells enriched from blood (not recorded which). The TCR comes from a young woman who had recovered from COVID-19. The CDR3 loop is CASSLDAGGGKFF. CDR3 DNA: TGTGCCAGCAGCTTAGACGCTGGCGGGGGGAAGTTCTTC. Drawing the rest from reference TRBV7-2 and TRBJ2-1, the complete variable domain is GAGVSQSPSNKVTEKGKDVELRCDPISGHTALYWYRQSLGQGLEFLIYFQGNSAPDKSGLPSDRFSAERTGGSVSTLTIQRTQQEDSAVYLCASSLDAGGGKFFGPGTRLTVL.